Listed here are 21 T cell receptor beta chains from one sample, sequenced in a study of siplizumab effects on memory and regulatory T cells. TCRdb's table, derived via immunoSEQ multiplex PCR, lists solely in-frame clones and lacks some. The sample records around 100,000 clones, around 90% being singletons. Sample: Tregs sorted from blood. The receptor source for this set is a human donor in good health.

The chain has TRBV5-1 and TRBJ2-3, with 9 bases identical to TRBD2. With 6 bases clipped from V and 2 bases from J, the junction kept 7 bases outside the gene matches. CDR1 SGHRS and CDR2 YFSETQ come from the germline V gene. This CDR3 comprises 15 residues. CDR3 sequence (DNA): TGCGCCAGCAACGGCGGGAGGGCCTACACAGATACGCAGTATTTT. Its translation: CASNGGRAYTDTQYF.

The chain carries TRBV28 and TRBJ2-1, with no clear D. The CDR3 is 15 amino acids. Germline lookup yields CDR1 MDHEN and CDR2 SYDVKM. The ends were cut back, 5 bases at V and 7 bases at J, with 18 bases in the middle. The CDR3 loop reads CASSLRVLVGNEQFF. CDR3 DNA: TGTGCCAGCAGTCTACGGGTATTGGTAGGGAATGAGCAGTTCTTC. Using reference TRBV28 and TRBJ2-1 for the parts outside the CDR3, the full variable domain is DVKVTQSSRYLVKRTGEKVFLECVQDMDHENMFWYRQDPGLGLRLIYFSYDVKMKEKGDIPEGYSVSREKKERFSLILESASTNQTSMYLCASSLRVLVGNEQFFGPGTRLTVL.

V and J are TRBV5-6 and TRBJ2-5; no definite D call. The CDR3 extends over 15 amino acids. With 2 bases removed from V and 1 base from J, the gap between germline ends came to 12 bases. Per germline, CDR1 SGHDT and CDR2 YYEEEE. Written as DNA, the CDR3 is TGTGCCAGCAGCTTCCTGACTGGATTCCAAGAGACCCAGTACTTC. It encodes CASSFLTGFQETQYF. Variable domain in full (rest from reference TRBV5-6 and TRBJ2-5): DAGVTQSPTHLIKTRGQQVTLRCSPKSGHDTVSWYQQALGQGPQFIFQYYEEEERQRGNFPDRFSGHQFPNYSSELNVNALLLGDSALYLCASSFLTGFQETQYFGPGTRLLVL.

The rearrangement joins TRBV6-5 to TRBJ2-3, with a tentative D call TRBD2 (6 bases). CDR1 MNHEY and CDR2 SVGAGI come from the germline V gene. The CDR3 covers 13 residues. Trimming shortened V by 5 bases and J by 11 bases, and 17 bases separated the two germline ends. The chain's CDR3 is CASSPSFRGEQYF. The DNA for the CDR3 is TGTGCCAGCAGTCCCTCTTTCCGCGGGGAGCAGTATTTT.

The chain couples TRBV2 to TRBJ1-3; the D is unclear. V lost 7 bases and J 4 bases, leaving 17 bases between the germline ends. This CDR3 comprises 15 residues. Per germline, CDR1 SNHLY and CDR2 FYNNEI. This CDR3 reads CASTADLPNGNTIYF. CDR3 DNA: TGTGCCAGCACCGCGGACCTCCCTAACGGAAACACCATATATTTT. The variable domain in full, completed from reference TRBV2 and TRBJ1-3, reads EPEVTQTPSHQVTQMGQEVILRCVPISNHLYFYWYRQILGQKVEFLVSFYNNEISEKSEIFDDQFSVERPDGSNFTLKIRSTKLEDSAMYFCASTADLPNGNTIYFGEGSWLTVV.

V gene TRBV2 combines with J gene TRBJ2-3; 7 positions agree with TRBD2. This CDR3 spans 14 amino acids. Germline CDR1 and CDR2: SNHLY and FYNNEI. Trimming removed 7 bases from V and 0 bases from J; junction bases left unmatched: 4. The CDR3 loop is CASNGLGSTDTQYF. The CDR3 bases are TGTGCCAGCAACGGACTAGGGAGCACAGATACGCAGTATTTT.

This sequence joins TRBV30 and TRBJ2-3; the D call may be TRBD1 or TRBD2 (5 bases each). V dropped 4 bases and J dropped 8 bases, with 19 bases sitting between them. The CDR3 consists of 14 residues. CDR1 GTSNPN and CDR2 SVGIG come from the germline V gene (reference sequence). CDR3 nucleotides: TGTGCCTGGAATCGAGCGGACAAAGGCGGTACGCAGTATTTT. This gives the protein CAWNRADKGGTQYF.

The CDR3 DNA sequence: TGTGCCAGCAGGCGGGGGGCCACAGATACGCAGTATTTT. The encoded protein is CASRRGATDTQYF. V usage is TRBV21-1 and J usage is TRBJ2-3; the D call in the table, TRBD2, was not verified against the DNA. TRBV21-1 is reported as a pseudogene. The CDR3 is 13 residues long.

This rearrangement joins TRBV11-2 to TRBJ2-5; 12 bases are a match to TRBD2. The CDR3 has 16 residues. V lost 1 base to trimming and J lost 4 bases; unmatched junction nucleotides: 4. CDR1 SGHAT and CDR2 FQNNGV come from the germline V gene. CDR3 in DNA: TGTGCCAGCAGCTTAGCCTCACTAGCGGGAGGAGAGACCCAGTACTTC. It translates to CASSLASLAGGETQYF.

The chain has TRBV7-9 and TRBJ1-5; D might be TRBD1 (5 bases). The CDR3 consists of 16 residues. V was cut by 0 bases and J by 2 bases, with 11 bases left in between. Germline CDR1 reads SEHNR; CDR2 reads FQNEAQ (reference sequence). CDR3 loop: CASSLAWGAGNQPQHF. DNA of the CDR3: TGTGCCAGCAGCTTAGCTTGGGGCGCGGGCAATCAGCCCCAGCATTTT. Drawing the rest from reference TRBV7-9 and TRBJ1-5, the complete variable domain is DTGVSQNPRHKITKRGQNVTFRCDPISEHNRLYWYRQTLGQGPEFLTYFQNEAQLEKSRLLSDRFSAERPKGSFSTLEIQRTEQGDSAMYLCASSLAWGAGNQPQHFGDGTRLSIL.

The chain couples TRBV7-8 to TRBJ2-5, with D possibly being TRBD2 (6 bases). Germline V gives CDR1 SGHVS, CDR2 FQNEAQ. The CDR3 extends over 16 amino acids. Trimming stripped 1 base from V and 1 base from J, with 13 bases between. CDR3 loop: CASSLDPAGSQETQYF. The DNA for the CDR3 is TGTGCCAGCAGCTTAGATCCAGCGGGTAGCCAAGAGACCCAGTACTTC. Complete variable domain (other parts from reference TRBV7-8 and TRBJ2-5): GAGVSQSPRYKVAKRGQDVALRCDPISGHVSLFWYQQALGQGPEFLTYFQNEAQLDKSGLPSDRFFAERPEGSVSTLKIQRTQQEDSAVYLCASSLDPAGSQETQYFGPGTRLLVL.

This sequence joins TRBV27 and TRBJ2-5; D perhaps matches TRBD1 (5 bases). V was pared by 5 bases and J by 2 bases, with 12 bases between. Germline CDR1 MNHEY, CDR2 SMNVEV (reference sequence). This CDR3 has 14 residues. CDR3 amino acids: CASSRAGIQETQYF. CDR3 DNA sequence: TGTGCCAGCAGTCGGGCAGGGATTCAAGAGACCCAGTACTTC.

This chain links TRBV28 with TRBJ1-6; D is ambiguous. The V end lost 11 bases, the J end lost 11 bases, and 19 bases lay between the germline ends. The germline gives CDR1 MDHEN, CDR2 SYDVKM. The CDR3 covers 13 residues. This CDR3 is CASAKGLGPPLHF. In DNA form, the CDR3 reads TGTGCCTCCGCAAAAGGGTTAGGGCCACCCCTCCACTTT.

This clone appeared once. This rearrangement joins TRBV27 to TRBJ1-6, with D perhaps matching TRBD1 (6 bases). CDR1 MNHEY and CDR2 SMNVEV come from the germline V gene (reference sequence). The V gene lost 5 bases and the J gene lost 16 bases, with 30 bases spanning the gap. This CDR3 spans 17 amino acids. CDR3 nucleotides: TGTGCCAGCAGTAACCAGGACAGTCATAATTCAAGGGGTGGGCTCCACTTT. Its protein is CASSNQDSHNSRGGLHF.

This chain uses TRBV7-9 with TRBJ2-3, with 7 bases lining up with TRBD1. V lost 5 bases to trimming and J lost 4 bases; unmatched junction nucleotides: 9. Germline assignment: CDR1 SEHNR and CDR2 FQNEAQ (reference sequence). This CDR3 comprises 15 residues. The chain's CDR3 is CASSLTGNAADTQYF. CDR3 in DNA: TGTGCCAGCAGCCTGACAGGGAACGCTGCAGATACGCAGTATTTT.

The chain employs TRBV6-6 and TRBJ2-1, with D unresolved. Germline values: CDR1 MNHNY, CDR2 SVGAGI (reference sequence). The CDR3 totals 12 residues. Trimming removed 6 bases from V and 6 bases from J, with 9 bases in between. CDR3 nucleotide sequence: TGTGCCAGCAGGGTGGGCGTCAATGAGCAGTTCTTC. Translated, it gives CASRVGVNEQFF.

V is TRBV6-5 and J is TRBJ2-3; 8 nucleotides line up with TRBD2. The V segment lost 2 bases and the J segment 6 bases; nucleotides outside the gene matches: 10. The CDR3 is 16 amino acids. The germline gives CDR1 MNHEY, CDR2 SVGAGI. CDR3 region: CASSYVFTTSGDTQYF. The DNA of the CDR3 is TGTGCCAGCAGTTACGTTTTTACTACTAGCGGTGATACGCAGTATTTT.

The genes are TRBV27 and TRBJ2-2; 7 nucleotides line up with TRBD2. This CDR3 has 13 amino acids. Germline V CDR1 and CDR2: MNHEY, SMNVEV (reference sequence). V shed 8 bases, J shed 7 bases, and the junction held 7 bases outside the gene matches. The CDR3, as DNA: TGTGCCAGCCGCCGGGACTACCTCGGGGAGCTGTTTTTT. Encoded protein: CASRRDYLGELFF.

CDR3 DNA: TGTGCCAGCAGCTTATATCTAGCGGGCGAAGGAGATACGCAGTATTTT. It is translated as CASSLYLAGEGDTQYF. The rearrangement uses TRBV11-1 and TRBJ2-3; 8 nucleotides agree with TRBD2. V was clipped by 2 bases and J by 5 bases; unmatched bases: 9. The length of the CDR3 is 16 residues. CDR1 and CDR2 from the germline V gene are SGHAT and FQDESV (reference sequence).

The gene calls are TRBV6-5 and TRBJ1-2, with 8 positions matching TRBD1. Germline-derived CDR1 and CDR2 are MNHEY and SVGAGI. This CDR3 is built from 15 residues. The ends lost 6 bases at V and 3 bases at J; junction bases unmatched: 9. CDR3 region: CASSDDRGWDYGYTF. The CDR3 DNA follows: TGTGCCAGCAGCGACGACAGGGGTTGGGACTATGGCTACACCTTC.

This clone appeared a few times. The chain employs TRBV2 and TRBJ1-1, with no clear D. The germline V and J ends were trimmed by 5 bases and 1 base, with 8 bases remaining between them. Germline V gene data show CDR1 as SNHLY and CDR2 as FYNNEI. The CDR3 is 13 amino acids. DNA for the CDR3: TGTGCCAGCAGTTATGAACAGAACACTGAAGCTTTCTTT. It translates to CASSYEQNTEAFF.